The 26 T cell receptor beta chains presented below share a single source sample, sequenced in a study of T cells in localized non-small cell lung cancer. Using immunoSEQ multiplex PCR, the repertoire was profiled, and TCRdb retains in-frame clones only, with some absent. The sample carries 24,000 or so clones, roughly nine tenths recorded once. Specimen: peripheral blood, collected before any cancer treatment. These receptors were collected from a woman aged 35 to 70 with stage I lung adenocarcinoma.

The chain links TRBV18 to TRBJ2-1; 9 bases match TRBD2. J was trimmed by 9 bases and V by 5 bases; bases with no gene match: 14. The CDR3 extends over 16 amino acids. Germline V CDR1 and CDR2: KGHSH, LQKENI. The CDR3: CASSSLGTSGHSEQFF. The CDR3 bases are TGTGCCAGCTCATCATTGGGCACTAGCGGGCACAGTGAGCAGTTCTTC.

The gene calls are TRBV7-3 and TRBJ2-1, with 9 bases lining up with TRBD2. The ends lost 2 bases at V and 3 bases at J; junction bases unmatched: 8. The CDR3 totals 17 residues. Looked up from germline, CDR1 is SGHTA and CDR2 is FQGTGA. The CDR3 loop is CASSLSSGRTLYNEQFF. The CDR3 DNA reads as TGTGCCAGCAGCTTATCCAGCGGGAGGACACTCTACAATGAGCAGTTCTTC. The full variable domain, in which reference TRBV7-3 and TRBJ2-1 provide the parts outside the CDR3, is GAGVSQTPSNKVTEKGKYVELRCDPISGHTALYWYRQSLGQGPEFLIYFQGTGAADDSGLPNDRFFAVRPEGSVSTLKIQRTERGDSAVYLCASSLSSGRTLYNEQFFGPGTRLTVL.

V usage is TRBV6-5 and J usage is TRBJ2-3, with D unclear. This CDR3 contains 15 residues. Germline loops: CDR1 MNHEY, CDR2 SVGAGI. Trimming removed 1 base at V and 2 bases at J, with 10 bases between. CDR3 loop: CASSYWAGNTDTQYF. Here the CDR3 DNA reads TGTGCCAGCAGTTACTGGGCAGGAAACACAGATACGCAGTATTTT.

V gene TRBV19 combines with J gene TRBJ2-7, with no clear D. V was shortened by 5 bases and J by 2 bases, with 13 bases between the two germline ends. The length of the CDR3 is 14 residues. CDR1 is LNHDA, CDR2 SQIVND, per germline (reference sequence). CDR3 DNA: TGTGCCAGTAGTCCCTTCGGGTCCACCTACGAGCAGTACTTC. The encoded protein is CASSPFGSTYEQYF.

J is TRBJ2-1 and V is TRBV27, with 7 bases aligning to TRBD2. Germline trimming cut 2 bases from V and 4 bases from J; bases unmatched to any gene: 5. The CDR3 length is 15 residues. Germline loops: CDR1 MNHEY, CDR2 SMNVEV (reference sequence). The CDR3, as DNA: TGTGCCAGCAGTTTAGCGGGAGCCCATTACAATGAGCAGTTCTTC. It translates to CASSLAGAHYNEQFF.

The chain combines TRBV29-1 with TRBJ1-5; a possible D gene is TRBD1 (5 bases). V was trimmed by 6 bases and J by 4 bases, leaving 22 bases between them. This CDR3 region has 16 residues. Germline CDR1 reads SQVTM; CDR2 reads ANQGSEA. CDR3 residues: CSVRDQVGEPNQPQHF. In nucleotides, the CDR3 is TGCAGCGTCCGGGACCAGGTCGGGGAGCCGAATCAGCCCCAGCATTTT.

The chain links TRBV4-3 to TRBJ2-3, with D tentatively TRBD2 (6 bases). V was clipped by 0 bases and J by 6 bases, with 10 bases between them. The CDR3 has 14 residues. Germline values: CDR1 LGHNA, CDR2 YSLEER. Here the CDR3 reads CASSQDTSLDTQYF. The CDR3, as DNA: TGCGCCAGCAGCCAAGACACTAGCTTGGATACGCAGTATTTT.

CDR3 sequence reads: CASSLGGAGEQETQYF. CDR3 nucleotides: TGTGCCAGCAGCTTAGGGGGAGCGGGAGAGCAAGAGACCCAGTACTTC. The V and J genes are TRBV11-3 and TRBJ2-5, with 8 nucleotides matching TRBD2. The CDR3 is 16 residues long. The V and J ends lost 1 base and 2 bases, in that order; junction bases with no gene match: 6. Germline V gene lookup returns CDR1 SGHNT and CDR2 YENEEA.

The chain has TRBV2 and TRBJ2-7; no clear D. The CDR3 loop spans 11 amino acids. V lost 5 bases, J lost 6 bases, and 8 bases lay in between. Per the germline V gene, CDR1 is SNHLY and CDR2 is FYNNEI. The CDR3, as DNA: TGTGCCAGCAGTTACAGCAGCGAGCAGTACTTC. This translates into CASSYSSEQYF.

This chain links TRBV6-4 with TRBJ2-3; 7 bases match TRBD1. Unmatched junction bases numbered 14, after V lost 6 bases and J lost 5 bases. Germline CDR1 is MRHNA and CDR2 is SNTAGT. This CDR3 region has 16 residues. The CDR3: CASSQGTDLKRDTQYF. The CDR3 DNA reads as TGTGCCAGCAGCCAGGGGACAGACCTAAAGAGAGATACGCAGTATTTT.

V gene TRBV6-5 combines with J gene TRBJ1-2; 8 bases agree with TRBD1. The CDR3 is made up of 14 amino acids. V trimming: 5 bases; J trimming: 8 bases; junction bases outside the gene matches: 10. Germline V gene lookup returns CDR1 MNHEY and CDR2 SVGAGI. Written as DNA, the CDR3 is TGTGCCAGCAGTGAGACAGGGGAGGGGACGGGCTACACCTTC. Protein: CASSETGEGTGYTF.

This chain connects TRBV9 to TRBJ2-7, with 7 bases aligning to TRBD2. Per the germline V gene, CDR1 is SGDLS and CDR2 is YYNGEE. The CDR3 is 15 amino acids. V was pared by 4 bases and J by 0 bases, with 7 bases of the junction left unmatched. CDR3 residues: CASSPTSDYSYEQYF. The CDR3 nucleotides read TGTGCCAGCAGCCCCACTAGCGACTACTCCTACGAGCAGTACTTC.

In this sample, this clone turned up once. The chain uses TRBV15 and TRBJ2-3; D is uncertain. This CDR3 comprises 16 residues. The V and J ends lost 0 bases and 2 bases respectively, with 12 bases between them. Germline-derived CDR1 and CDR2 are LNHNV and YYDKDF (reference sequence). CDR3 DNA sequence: TGTGCCACCAGCAGAGAAGACGGTCTCCTCACAGATACGCAGTATTTT. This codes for CATSREDGLLTDTQYF.

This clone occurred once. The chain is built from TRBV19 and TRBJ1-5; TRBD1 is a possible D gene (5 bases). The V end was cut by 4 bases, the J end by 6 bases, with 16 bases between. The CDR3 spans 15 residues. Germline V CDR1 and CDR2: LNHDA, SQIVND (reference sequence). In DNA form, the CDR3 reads TGTGCCAGTAGTAAACCGGAGGGGCGTGCTCAGCCCCAGCATTTT. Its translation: CASSKPEGRAQPQHF.

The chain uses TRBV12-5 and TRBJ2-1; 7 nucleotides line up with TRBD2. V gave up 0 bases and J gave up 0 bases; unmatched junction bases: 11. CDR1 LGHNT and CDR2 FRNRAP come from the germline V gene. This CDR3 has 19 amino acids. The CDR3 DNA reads TGTGCTAGTGGTTTGGTATTAGGAGTGGGGAGGGCCTCCTACAATGAGCAGTTCTTC. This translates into CASGLVLGVGRASYNEQFF.

CDR3 residues: CSARDIWRNEQFF. In nucleotides, the CDR3 is TGCAGCGCCCGGGACATATGGAGAAATGAGCAGTTCTTC. The chain employs TRBV29-1 and TRBJ2-1; TRBD1 is a possible D gene (6 bases). Germline assignment: CDR1 SQVTM and CDR2 ANQGSEA. V was clipped by 7 bases and J by 7 bases, with 17 bases between them. CDR3 length: 13 residues.

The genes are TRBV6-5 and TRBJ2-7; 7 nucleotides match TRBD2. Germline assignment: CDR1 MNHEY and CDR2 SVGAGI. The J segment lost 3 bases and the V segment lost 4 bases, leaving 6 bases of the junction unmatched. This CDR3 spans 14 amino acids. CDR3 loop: CASSLRREYYEQYF. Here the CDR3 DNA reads TGTGCCAGCAGTTTGAGGCGGGAGTACTACGAGCAGTACTTC.

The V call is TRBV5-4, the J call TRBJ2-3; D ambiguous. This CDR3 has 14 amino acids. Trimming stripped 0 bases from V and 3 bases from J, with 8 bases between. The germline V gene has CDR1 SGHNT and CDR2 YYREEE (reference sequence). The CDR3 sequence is CASSLAGETDTQYF. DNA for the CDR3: TGTGCCAGCAGCTTGGCCGGCGAGACAGATACGCAGTATTTT.

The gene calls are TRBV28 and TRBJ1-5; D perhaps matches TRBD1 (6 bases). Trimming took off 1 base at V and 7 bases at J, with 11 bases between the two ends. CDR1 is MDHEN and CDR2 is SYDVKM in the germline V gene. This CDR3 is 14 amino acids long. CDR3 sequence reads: CASSLFRGNQPQHF. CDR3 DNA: TGTGCCAGCAGTTTATTCAGGGGAAACCAGCCCCAGCATTTT.

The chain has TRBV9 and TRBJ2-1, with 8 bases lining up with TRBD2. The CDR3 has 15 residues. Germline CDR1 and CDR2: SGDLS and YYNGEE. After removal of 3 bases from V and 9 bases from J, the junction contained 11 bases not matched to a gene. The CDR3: CASSGSGREGREQFF. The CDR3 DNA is TGTGCCAGCAGCGGTAGTGGCCGGGAGGGCCGTGAGCAGTTCTTC.

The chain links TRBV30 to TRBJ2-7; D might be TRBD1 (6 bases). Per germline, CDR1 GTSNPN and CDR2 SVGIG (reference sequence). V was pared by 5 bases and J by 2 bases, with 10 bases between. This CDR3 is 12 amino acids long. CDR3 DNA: TGTGCCTGGGGACAGTACACCTACGAGCAGTACTTC. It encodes CAWGQYTYEQYF.

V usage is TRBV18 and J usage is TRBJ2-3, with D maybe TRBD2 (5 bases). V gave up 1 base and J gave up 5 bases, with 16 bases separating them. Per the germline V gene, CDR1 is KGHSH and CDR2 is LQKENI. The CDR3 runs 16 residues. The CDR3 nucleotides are TGTGCCAGCTCACCACAGGTAGCGTCCGATCGAGATACGCAGTATTTT. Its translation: CASSPQVASDRDTQYF.

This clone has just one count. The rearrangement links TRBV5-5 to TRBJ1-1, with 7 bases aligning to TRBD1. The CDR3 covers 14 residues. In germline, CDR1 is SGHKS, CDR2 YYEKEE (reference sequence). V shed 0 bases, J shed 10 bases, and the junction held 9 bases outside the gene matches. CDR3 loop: CASSLDVQGVIAFF. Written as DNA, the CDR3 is TGTGCCAGCAGCTTGGACGTGCAGGGGGTGATAGCTTTCTTT.

The CDR3 is CASSLGGANEQYF. In DNA, the CDR3 is TGTGCCAGCAGCTTAGGCGGGGCGAACGAGCAGTACTTC. V is TRBV7-2 and J is TRBJ2-7; TRBD2 might be the D (6 bases). This CDR3 is 13 amino acids long. Germline V gene lookup returns CDR1 SGHTA and CDR2 FQGNSA. V gave up 1 base and J gave up 5 bases, with 9 bases separating them.

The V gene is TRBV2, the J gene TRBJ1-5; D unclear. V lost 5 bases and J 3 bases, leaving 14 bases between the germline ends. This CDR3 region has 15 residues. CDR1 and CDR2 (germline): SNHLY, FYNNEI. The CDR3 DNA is TGTGCCAGCAGTACATCCCTCGACTACAATCAGCCCCAGCATTTT. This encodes CASSTSLDYNQPQHF. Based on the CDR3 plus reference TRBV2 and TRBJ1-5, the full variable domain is EPEVTQTPSHQVTQMGQEVILRCVPISNHLYFYWYRQILGQKVEFLVSFYNNEISEKSEIFDDQFSVERPDGSNFTLKIRSTKLEDSAMYFCASSTSLDYNQPQHFGDGTRLSIL.

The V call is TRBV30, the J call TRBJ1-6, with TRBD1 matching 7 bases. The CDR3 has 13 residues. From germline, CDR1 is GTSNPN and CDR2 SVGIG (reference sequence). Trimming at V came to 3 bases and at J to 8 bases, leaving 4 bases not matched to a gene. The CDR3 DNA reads TGTGCCTGGAGAGTGGGACAGTATTCACCCCTCCACTTT. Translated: CAWRVGQYSPLHF.